This T cell receptor (beta chain) originates from a study of T-cell reconstitution after alpha-beta-depleted transplantation in children. Whole-study findings and limits: The study traced high day-60 TCRbeta diversity in some patients to surviving recipient T cells and thymic progenitors. Alpha-beta T cells about two months after transplant reportedly derived from several hundred expanded graft clones. One year post-transplant, T-cell counts and diversity were largely derived from T cells produced anew.

Germline CDR1 is SGHDT and CDR2 is YYEEEE. The CDR3 has 16 amino acids. Between the trimmed V and J ends, which lost 4 bases and 6 bases, there was a span of 23 bases. Researchers prepared the TCRbeta library using unique molecular identifiers, the study reports. MiXCR, applied by TCRdb to the PCR reads, yields one record per CDR3 protein. In the table there are approximately 800,000 distinct CDR3 sequences, around 17% of which are singletons. A word on this clonotype: The antigen remains unidentified.

The specimen comprised PBMCs, mostly from graft donor cells, sampled 360 days after TCRalphabeta/CD19-depleted stem cell transplant. The chain links TRBV5-6 to TRBJ2-7; D is ambiguous. The TCR sequence derives from a male patient between 10 and 17 years old who had a stem cell transplant for acute lymphoblastic leukemia, so the T cells may come from the graft donor. CDR3 protein: CASSEARISGTVEQYF. The CDR3 DNA reads as TGTGCCAGCAGCGAGGCGCGGATCTCGGGTACGGTCGAGCAGTACTTC.